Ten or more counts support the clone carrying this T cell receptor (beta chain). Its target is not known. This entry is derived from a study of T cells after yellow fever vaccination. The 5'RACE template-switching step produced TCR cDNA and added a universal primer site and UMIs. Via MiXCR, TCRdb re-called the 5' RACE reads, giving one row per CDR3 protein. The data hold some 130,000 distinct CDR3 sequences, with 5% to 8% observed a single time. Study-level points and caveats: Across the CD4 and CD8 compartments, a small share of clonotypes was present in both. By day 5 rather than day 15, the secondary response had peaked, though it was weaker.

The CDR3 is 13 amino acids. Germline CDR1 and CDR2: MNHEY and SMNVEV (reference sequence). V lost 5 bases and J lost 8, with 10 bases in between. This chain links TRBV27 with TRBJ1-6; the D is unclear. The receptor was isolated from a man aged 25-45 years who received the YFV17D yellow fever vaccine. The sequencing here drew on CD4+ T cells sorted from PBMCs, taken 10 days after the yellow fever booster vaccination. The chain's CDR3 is CASSRTRDSPLHF. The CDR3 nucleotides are TGTGCCAGCAGTCGGACGAGGGATTCACCCCTCCACTTT.